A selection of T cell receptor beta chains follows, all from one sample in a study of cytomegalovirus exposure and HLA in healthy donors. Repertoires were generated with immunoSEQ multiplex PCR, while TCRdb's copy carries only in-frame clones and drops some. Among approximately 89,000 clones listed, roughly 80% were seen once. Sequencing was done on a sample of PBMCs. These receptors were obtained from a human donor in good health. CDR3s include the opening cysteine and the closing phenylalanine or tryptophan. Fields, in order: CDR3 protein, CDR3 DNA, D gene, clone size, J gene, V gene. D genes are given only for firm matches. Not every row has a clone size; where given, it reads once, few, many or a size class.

CASSSDGNTQYF | TGTGCCAGCAGCTCGGACGGGAATACGCAGTATTTT | . | once | TRBJ2-3 | TRBV7-9
CAGGQGANTGELFF | TGCGCCGGCGGACAGGGGGCGAACACCGGGGAGCTGTTTTTT | TRBD1 | . | TRBJ2-2 | TRBV4-1
CASSLPGQTYEQYF | TGCGCCAGCAGCCTCCCGGGACAGACCTACGAGCAGTACTTC | TRBD1 | . | TRBJ2-7 | TRBV5-1
CASRYGQVGDEPNSSYGYTF | TGTGCCAGCAGATATGGACAGGTTGGAGACGAGCCCAACTCCAGCTATGGCTACACCTTC | TRBD1 | . | TRBJ1-2 | TRBV2
CASSPRDRGNQPQHF | TGTGCCAGCAGTCCCCGGGACAGGGGTAATCAGCCCCAGCATTTT | TRBD1 | once | TRBJ1-5 | TRBV27
CASSQSVDRDYGYTF | TGCGCCAGCAGCCAATCAGTGGACAGGGACTATGGCTACACCTTC | TRBD1 | . | TRBJ1-2 | TRBV4-1
CASSLPPIDSLYGYTF | TGTGCCAGCAGCTTGCCCCCCATAGACAGCCTCTATGGCTACACCTTC | . | . | TRBJ1-2 | TRBV5-4
CASSAGRDDYTDTQYF | TGTGCCAGCAGCGCCGGTAGGGATGACTACACAGATACGCAGTATTTT | . | . | TRBJ2-3 | TRBV9
CASSGGRGNEQFF | TGTGCCAGCAGTGGCGGGAGAGGCAATGAGCAGTTCTTC | TRBD2 | once | TRBJ2-1 | TRBV6-5
CASSPRVAAGRGYTF | TGTGCCAGCAGCCCGCGAGTTGCAGCGGGGCGAGGCTACACCTTC | . | . | TRBJ1-2 | TRBV7-2
CSVDQGTQYF | TGCAGCGTCGACCAGGGTACGCAGTATTTT | . | . | TRBJ2-3 | TRBV29-1
CASSTGETQYF | TGTGCCAGCTCCACCGGGGAGACCCAGTACTTC | . | . | TRBJ2-5 | TRBV9
CASSLTSTNEKLFF | TGCGCCAGCAGCTTGACATCAACTAATGAAAAACTGTTTTTT | . | . | TRBJ1-4 | TRBV5-1
CASRPGQGGSPLHF | TGTGCCAGCAGACCGGGACAGGGGGGTTCACCCCTCCACTTT | TRBD1 | . | TRBJ1-6 | TRBV27
CSARLAKTQYF | TGCAGTGCTAGACTAGCGAAGACCCAGTACTTC | . | . | TRBJ2-5 | TRBV20-1
CASSPEGAIREQFF | TGTGCCAGCAGCCCCGAGGGGGCGATTCGGGAGCAGTTCTTC | TRBD1 | once | TRBJ2-1 | TRBV7-2
CASSDGTSGALELFF | TGTGCCAGCAGCGACGGGACTAGCGGGGCGTTGGAGCTGTTTTTT | TRBD2 | . | TRBJ2-2 | TRBV7-8
CASSQEPSLAGSTDTQYF | TGTGCCAGCAGCCAAGAGCCCTCTCTAGCTGGCAGCACAGATACGCAGTATTTT | . | . | TRBJ2-3 | TRBV4-2
CASSQVLVADGYTF | TGTGCCAGCAGCCAAGTTTTGGTCGCGGATGGCTACACCTTC | . | once | TRBJ1-2 | TRBV14
CASRPTSGGASAADTQYF | TGTGCCAGCAGGCCAACTAGCGGGGGGGCGTCAGCGGCAGATACGCAGTATTTT | TRBD2 | . | TRBJ2-3 | TRBV7-8
CASSYATGVTGELFF | TGTGCCAGCAGTTACGCAACAGGGGTAACTGGGGAGCTGTTTTTT | TRBD1 | . | TRBJ2-2 | TRBV6-5
CASRVGEETEAFF | TGTGCCAGTAGGGTAGGGGAGGAAACTGAAGCTTTCTTT | . | . | TRBJ1-1 | TRBV19
CASSLGDRGLQHYGYTF | TGTGCCAGCAGCTTAGGGGACAGGGGGCTTCAACACTATGGCTACACCTTC | TRBD1 | . | TRBJ1-2 | TRBV7-9
CASSSNRENEQYF | TGTGCCAGCAGCTCAAACAGGGAGAACGAGCAGTACTTC | . | . | TRBJ2-7 | TRBV5-4
CASSQGIAGYGYTF | TGCGCCAGCAGCCAAGGGATAGCGGGCTATGGCTACACCTTC | . | . | TRBJ1-2 | TRBV4-1
CASTREPTYEQYF | TGTGCCAGCACGAGGGAACCTACCTACGAGCAGTACTTC | . | . | TRBJ2-7 | TRBV6-5
CASSYSDEQYF | TGTGCCAGCAGTTACTCCGACGAGCAGTACTTC | . | . | TRBJ2-7 | TRBV6-6
CASSQDISGARIGNTGELFF | TGTGCCAGCAGCCAAGATATTTCTGGGGCTAGAATTGGGAACACCGGGGAGCTGTTTTTT | . | . | TRBJ2-2 | TRBV4-2
CASGTGLETQYF | TGTGCCAGCGGTACAGGGCTAGAGACCCAGTACTTC | . | . | TRBJ2-5 | TRBV6-6
CASSLGQGVRSPEAFF | TGTGCCAGCAGCTTAGGACAGGGGGTTCGTTCTCCTGAAGCTTTCTTT | TRBD1 | . | TRBJ1-1 | TRBV13
CSVGIGQGLFNEQYF | TGCAGCGTGGGGATTGGACAGGGGCTTTTTAACGAGCAGTACTTC | TRBD1 | . | TRBJ2-7 | TRBV29-1
CASTTLAGGSNEQFF | TGTGCCAGCACCACCCTAGCGGGAGGGTCTAATGAGCAGTTCTTC | TRBD2 | . | TRBJ2-1 | TRBV28
CASLPLGETGADTQYF | TGTGCCAGCCTACCTCTAGGAGAAACGGGGGCAGATACGCAGTATTTT | . | . | TRBJ2-3 | TRBV27
CASIRAQDTQYF | TGTGCCAGCATCAGGGCCCAAGATACGCAGTATTTT | . | . | TRBJ2-3 | TRBV6-5
CASTAGPNSPLHF | TGTGCCAGCACGGCAGGGCCGAATTCACCCCTCCACTTT | . | . | TRBJ1-6 | TRBV2
CASSLDGDPKNSPLHF | TGTGCCAGCAGCTTAGACGGGGATCCTAAAAATTCACCCCTCCACTTT | . | few | TRBJ1-6 | TRBV11-3